This T cell receptor beta chain came from a study of neurological immune-mediated disorders. TCRdb re-analysed the 5' RACE reads in MiXCR, keeping a single row per CDR3 protein. The table lists some 83,000 distinct CDR3 sequences, 2.5% to 3% of them singletons. The sample holds many counts of this clonotype. The antigen is unknown. Study-wide results and caveats: Any association between clinical or MRI features and the multiple sclerosis repertoire cluster was absent.

CDR1 is SGHKS and CDR2 is YYEKEE in the germline V gene (reference sequence). The junction had 6 bases not matched to a gene; V was cut back by 4 bases and J by 7 bases. The length of the CDR3 is 14 residues. This receptor was taken from a woman in her twenties or thirties with multiple sclerosis. The sample comprised PBMCs. The chain has TRBV5-5 and TRBJ1-5, with TRBD1 matching 9 bases. CDR3 in DNA: TGTGCCAGCAGCCATACAGGGGGCGAACAGCCCCAGCATTTT. Protein product: CASSHTGGEQPQHF.